The clone carrying this T cell receptor (beta chain) was observed at least ten times. What it recognizes is unknown. At one end, the junction sequence differs from germline, possibly due to a read error. From RNA transcripts, TCR beta CDR3 regions were amplified. The HTBI primer set drove a first-round RT-PCR of the TCR CDR3. MiXCR, run by TCRdb on the multiplex PCR reads, gives a single entry per CDR3 protein. This table holds around 450,000 distinct CDR3 sequences, about an eighth found once. Newly diagnosed hyperthyroidism patients aged 18 to 65 years had disease lasting under 2 months. Based on clinical symptoms, serum thyroxine and TRAb, thyroid ultrasound and orbital computed tomography, diagnoses were reached. The sample is drawn from a study of T cells in Graves' hyperthyroidism and ophthalmopathy. General study points: The model foresaw ophthalmopathy a median around 6.8 months prior to onset.

The clonotype was recovered from a young woman with Graves' hyperthyroidism. Sequenced sample: blood.

This CDR3 is CASSLFGNTEASF. The CDR3 coding sequence is TGTGCCAGCAGCTTATTCGGTAACACTGAAGCTTCCTTT. V and J are TRBV11-2 and TRBJ1-1; D is unclear. The CDR3 covers 13 residues. CDR1 is SGHAT and CDR2 is FQNNGV in the germline V gene.